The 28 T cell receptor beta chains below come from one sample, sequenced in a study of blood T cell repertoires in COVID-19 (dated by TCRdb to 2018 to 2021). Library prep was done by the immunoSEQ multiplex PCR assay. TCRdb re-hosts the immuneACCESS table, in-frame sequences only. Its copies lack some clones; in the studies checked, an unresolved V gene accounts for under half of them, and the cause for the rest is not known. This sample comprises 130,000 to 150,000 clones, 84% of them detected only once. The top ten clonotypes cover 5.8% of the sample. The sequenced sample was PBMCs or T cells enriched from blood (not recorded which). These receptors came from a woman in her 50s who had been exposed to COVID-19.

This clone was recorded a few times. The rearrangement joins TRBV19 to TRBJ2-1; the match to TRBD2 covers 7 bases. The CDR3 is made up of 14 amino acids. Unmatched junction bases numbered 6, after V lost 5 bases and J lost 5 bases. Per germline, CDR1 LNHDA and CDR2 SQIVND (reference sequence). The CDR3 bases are TGTGCCAGTAGTCCGTACCGGGGGGACAATGAGCAGTTCTTC. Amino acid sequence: CASSPYRGDNEQFF. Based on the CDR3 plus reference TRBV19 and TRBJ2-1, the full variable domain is DGGITQSPKYLFRKEGQNVTLSCEQNLNHDAMYWYRQDPGQGLRLIYYSQIVNDFQKGDIAEGYSVSREKKESFPLTVTSAQKNPTAFYLCASSPYRGDNEQFFGPGTRLTVL.

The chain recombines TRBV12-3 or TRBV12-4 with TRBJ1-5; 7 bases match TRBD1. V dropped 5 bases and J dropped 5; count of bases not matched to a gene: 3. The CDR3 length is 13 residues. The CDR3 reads CASSTQGYQPQHF. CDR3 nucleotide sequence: TGTGCCAGCAGTACACAGGGGTATCAGCCCCAGCATTTT.

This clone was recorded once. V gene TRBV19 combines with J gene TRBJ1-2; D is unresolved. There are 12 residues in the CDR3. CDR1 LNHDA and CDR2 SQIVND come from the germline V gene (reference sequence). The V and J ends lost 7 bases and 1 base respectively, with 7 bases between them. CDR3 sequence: CASMRLNYGYTF. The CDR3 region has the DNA TGTGCCAGTATGCGGCTTAACTATGGCTACACCTTC.

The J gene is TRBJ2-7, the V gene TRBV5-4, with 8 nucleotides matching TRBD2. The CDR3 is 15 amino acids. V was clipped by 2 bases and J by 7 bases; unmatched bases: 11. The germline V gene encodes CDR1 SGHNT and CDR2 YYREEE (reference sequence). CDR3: CASSFSGSGGKEQYF. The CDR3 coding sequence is TGTGCCAGCAGCTTTTCGGGAAGCGGGGGCAAGGAGCAGTACTTC.

This CDR3 reads CASSPKPGQGAWEKLFF. As DNA, the CDR3 is TGTGCCAGCAGCCCTAAACCGGGACAGGGGGCTTGGGAAAAACTGTTTTTT. The rearrangement links TRBV27 to TRBJ1-4, with TRBD1 matching 12 bases. The CDR3 totals 17 residues. Trimming removed 6 bases from V and 8 bases from J; junction bases left unmatched: 13. Germline CDR1 is MNHEY and CDR2 is SMNVEV (reference sequence).

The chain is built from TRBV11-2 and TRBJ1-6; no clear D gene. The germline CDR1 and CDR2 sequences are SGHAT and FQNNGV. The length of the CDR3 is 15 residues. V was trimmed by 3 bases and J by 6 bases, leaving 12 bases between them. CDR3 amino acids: CASSFETLVNSPLHF. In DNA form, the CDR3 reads TGTGCCAGCAGCTTCGAAACGCTAGTTAATTCACCCCTCCACTTT.

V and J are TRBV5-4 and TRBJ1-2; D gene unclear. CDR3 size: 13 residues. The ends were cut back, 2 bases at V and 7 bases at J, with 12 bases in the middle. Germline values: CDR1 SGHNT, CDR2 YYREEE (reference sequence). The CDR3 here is CASSFPVLVGYTF. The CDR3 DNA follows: TGTGCCAGCAGCTTTCCAGTCTTGGTTGGCTACACCTTC.

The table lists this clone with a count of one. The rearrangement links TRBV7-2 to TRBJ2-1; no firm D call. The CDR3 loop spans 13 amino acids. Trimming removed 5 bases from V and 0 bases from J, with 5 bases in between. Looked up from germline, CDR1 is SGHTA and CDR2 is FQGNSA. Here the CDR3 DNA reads TGTGCCAGCAGCCCGGGCTCCTACAATGAGCAGTTCTTC. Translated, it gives CASSPGSYNEQFF.

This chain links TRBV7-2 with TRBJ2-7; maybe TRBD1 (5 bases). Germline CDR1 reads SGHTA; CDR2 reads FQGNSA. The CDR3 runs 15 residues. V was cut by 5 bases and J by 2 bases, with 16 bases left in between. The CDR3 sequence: CASSPQGRRPYEQYF. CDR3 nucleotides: TGTGCCAGCAGCCCCCAGGGAAGGAGACCCTACGAGCAGTACTTC.

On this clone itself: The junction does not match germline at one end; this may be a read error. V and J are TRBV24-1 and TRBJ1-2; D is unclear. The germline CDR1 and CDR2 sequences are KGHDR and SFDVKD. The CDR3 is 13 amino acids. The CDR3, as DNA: TGTGCCACCAGTGCTCGGGAAAACTCTGGCTACACCTTC. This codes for CATSARENSGYTF.

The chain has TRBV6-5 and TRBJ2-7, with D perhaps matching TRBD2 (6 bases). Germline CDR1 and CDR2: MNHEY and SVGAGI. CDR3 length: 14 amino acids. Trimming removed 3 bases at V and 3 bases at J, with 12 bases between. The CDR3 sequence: CASSYSTGVYEQYF. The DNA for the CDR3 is TGTGCCAGCAGTTATAGCACGGGGGTCTACGAGCAGTACTTC.

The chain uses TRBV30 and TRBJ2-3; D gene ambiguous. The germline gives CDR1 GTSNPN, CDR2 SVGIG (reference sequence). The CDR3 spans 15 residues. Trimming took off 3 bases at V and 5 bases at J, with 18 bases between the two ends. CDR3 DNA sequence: TGTGCCTGGAGGCGGCAATCCGTGGTTCGAGATACGCAGTATTTT. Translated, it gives CAWRRQSVVRDTQYF.

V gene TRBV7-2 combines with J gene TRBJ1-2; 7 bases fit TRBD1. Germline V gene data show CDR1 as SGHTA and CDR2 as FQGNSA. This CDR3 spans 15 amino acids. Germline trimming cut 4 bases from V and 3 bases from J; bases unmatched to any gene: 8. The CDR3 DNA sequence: TGTGCCAGCAGCTCGACGACAGGGCGTTACTATGGCTACACCTTC. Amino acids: CASSSTTGRYYGYTF. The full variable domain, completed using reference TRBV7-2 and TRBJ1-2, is GAGVSQSPSNKVTEKGKDVELRCDPISGHTALYWYRQSLGQGLEFLIYFQGNSAPDKSGLPSDRFSAERTGGSVSTLTIQRTQQEDSAVYLCASSSTTGRYYGYTFGSGTRLTVV.

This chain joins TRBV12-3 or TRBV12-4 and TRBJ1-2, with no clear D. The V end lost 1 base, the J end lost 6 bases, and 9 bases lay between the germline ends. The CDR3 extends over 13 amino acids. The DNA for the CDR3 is TGTGCCAGCAGTTTAGTAATGAGGGATGGCTACACCTTC. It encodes CASSLVMRDGYTF.

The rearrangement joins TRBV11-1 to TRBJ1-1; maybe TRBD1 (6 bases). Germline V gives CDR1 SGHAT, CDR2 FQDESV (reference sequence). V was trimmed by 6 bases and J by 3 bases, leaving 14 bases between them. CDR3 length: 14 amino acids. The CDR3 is CASRLTGPDTEAFF. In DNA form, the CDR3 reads TGTGCCAGCAGACTTACAGGGCCGGACACTGAAGCTTTCTTT.

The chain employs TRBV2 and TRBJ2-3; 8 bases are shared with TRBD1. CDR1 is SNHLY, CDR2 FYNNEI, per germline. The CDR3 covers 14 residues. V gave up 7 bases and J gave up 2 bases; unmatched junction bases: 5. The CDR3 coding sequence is TGTGCCAGCAAGACAGGGGCAGTCACAGATACGCAGTATTTT. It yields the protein CASKTGAVTDTQYF.

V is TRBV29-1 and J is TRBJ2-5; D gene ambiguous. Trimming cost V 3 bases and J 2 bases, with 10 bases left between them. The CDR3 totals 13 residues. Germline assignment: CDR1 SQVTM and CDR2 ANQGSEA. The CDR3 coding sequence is TGCAGCGTTGATCGGGTCCTTCAAGAGACCCAGTACTTC. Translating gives CSVDRVLQETQYF.

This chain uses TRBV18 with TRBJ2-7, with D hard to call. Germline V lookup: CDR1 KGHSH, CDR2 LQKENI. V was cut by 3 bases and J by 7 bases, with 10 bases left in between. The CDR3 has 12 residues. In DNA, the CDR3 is TGTGCCAGCTCACCGACGGAGTTGGAGCAGTACTTC. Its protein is CASSPTELEQYF.

CDR3: CASSRTSTGSSNQPQHF. DNA of the CDR3: TGTGCCAGCTCACGTACCTCAACAGGGAGTAGCAATCAGCCCCAGCATTTT. V is TRBV18 and J is TRBJ1-5, with a tentative D call TRBD1 (6 bases). V lost 4 bases and J lost 0, with 16 bases in between. Germline V gives CDR1 KGHSH, CDR2 LQKENI. The CDR3 is made up of 17 amino acids.

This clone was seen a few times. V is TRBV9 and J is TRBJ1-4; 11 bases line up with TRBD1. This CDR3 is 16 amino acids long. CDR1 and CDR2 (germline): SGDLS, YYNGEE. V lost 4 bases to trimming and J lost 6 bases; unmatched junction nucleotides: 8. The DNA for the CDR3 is TGTGCCAGCAGCCCCGGGACAGGGGGTAAGGATGAAAAACTGTTTTTT. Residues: CASSPGTGGKDEKLFF. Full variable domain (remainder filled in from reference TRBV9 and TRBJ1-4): DSGVTQTPKHLITATGQRVTLRCSPRSGDLSVYWYQQSLDQGLQFLIQYYNGEERAKGNILERFSAQQFPDLHSELNLSSLELGDSALYFCASSPGTGGKDEKLFFGSGTQLSVL.

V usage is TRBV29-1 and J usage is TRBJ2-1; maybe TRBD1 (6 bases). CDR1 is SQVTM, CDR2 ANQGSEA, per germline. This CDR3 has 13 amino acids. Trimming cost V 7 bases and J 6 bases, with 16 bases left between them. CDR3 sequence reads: CSGQTGRSNEQFF. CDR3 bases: TGCAGCGGTCAGACAGGAAGGAGCAATGAGCAGTTCTTC.

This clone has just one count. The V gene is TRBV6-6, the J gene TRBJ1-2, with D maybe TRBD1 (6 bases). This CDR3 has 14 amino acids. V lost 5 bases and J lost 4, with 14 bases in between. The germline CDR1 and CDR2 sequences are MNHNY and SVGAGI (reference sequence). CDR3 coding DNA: TGTGCCAGCAGTCCCGACAGGTTCCGCTATGGCTACACCTTC. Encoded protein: CASSPDRFRYGYTF.

CDR3: CSVADYSRGDTQYF. DNA for the CDR3: TGCAGCGTTGCAGACTACTCGAGGGGGGATACGCAGTATTTT. The V and J genes are TRBV29-1 and TRBJ2-3, with D possibly TRBD1 on 6 matching bases. The germline gives CDR1 SQVTM, CDR2 ANQGSEA. Trimming left V 4 bases short and J 6 bases short, with 17 bases between. This CDR3 has 14 residues.

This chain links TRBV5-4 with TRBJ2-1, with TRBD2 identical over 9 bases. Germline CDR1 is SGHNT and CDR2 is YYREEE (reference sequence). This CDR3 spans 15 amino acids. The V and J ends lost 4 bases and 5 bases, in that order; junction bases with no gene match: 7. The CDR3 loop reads CASSQLTSGDNEQFF. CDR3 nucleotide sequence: TGTGCCAGCAGCCAACTGACTAGCGGCGACAATGAGCAGTTCTTC.

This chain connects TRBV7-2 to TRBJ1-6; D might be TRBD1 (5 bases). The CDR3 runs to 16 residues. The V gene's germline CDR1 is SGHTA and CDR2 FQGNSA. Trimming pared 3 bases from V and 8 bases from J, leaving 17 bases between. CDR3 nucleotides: TGTGCCAGCAGCTTTTTCGGGCAGGGAGGCTATTCACCCCTCCACTTT. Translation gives CASSFFGQGGYSPLHF.

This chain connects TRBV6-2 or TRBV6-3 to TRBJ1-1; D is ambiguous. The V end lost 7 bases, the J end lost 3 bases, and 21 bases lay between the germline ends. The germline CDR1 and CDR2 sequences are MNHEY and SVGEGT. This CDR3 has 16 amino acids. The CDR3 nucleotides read TGTGCCAGCACCCCCTTTCGGAGGGCTACGGACACTGAAGCTTTCTTT. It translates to CASTPFRRATDTEAFF.

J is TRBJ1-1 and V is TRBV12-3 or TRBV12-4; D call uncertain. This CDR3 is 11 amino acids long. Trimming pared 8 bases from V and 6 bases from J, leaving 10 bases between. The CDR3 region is CASGFGAEAFF. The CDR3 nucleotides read TGTGCCAGCGGGTTCGGGGCTGAAGCTTTCTTT.

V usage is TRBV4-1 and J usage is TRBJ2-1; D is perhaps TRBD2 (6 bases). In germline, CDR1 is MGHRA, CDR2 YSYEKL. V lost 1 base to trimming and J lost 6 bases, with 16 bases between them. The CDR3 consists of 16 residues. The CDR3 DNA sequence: TGCGCCAGCAGCCAAGGCGGCGGGGTGCGCGGCAATGAGCAGTTCTTC. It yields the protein CASSQGGGVRGNEQFF.